One and the same sample provided the 17 T cell receptor beta chains below, sequenced in a study of blood T cell repertoires in COVID-19. Repertoires were generated with immunoSEQ multiplex PCR, while TCRdb's copy carries only in-frame clones and drops some. The data show over 120,000 clones, 60% to 80% seen once. The source material was PBMCs or T cells enriched from blood (not recorded which). The receptors derive from a woman aged 50 to 60 who had recovered from COVID-19.

The CDR3, as DNA: TGCGCCAGCAGCCAGAACAGAAATCAGCCCCAGCATTTT. This encodes CASSQNRNQPQHF. The chain couples TRBV4-1 to TRBJ1-5; D call uncertain. V was clipped by 3 bases and J by 4 bases, with 7 bases between them. Germline V CDR1 and CDR2: MGHRA, YSYEKL. This CDR3 has 13 residues.

The chain couples TRBV7-2 to TRBJ2-3, with D perhaps TRBD1 (6 bases). The V gene's germline CDR1 is SGHTA and CDR2 FQGNSA. There are 15 residues in the CDR3. V was clipped by 4 bases and J by 2 bases, with 13 bases between them. The CDR3 DNA sequence: TGTGCCAGCAGCTCCGGGACACTTACCACAGATACGCAGTATTTT. As protein: CASSSGTLTTDTQYF.

CDR3 sequence (DNA): TGTGCCAGTAGTGCCCAGGGGGTACCTAACTATGGCTACACCTTC. Amino acids: CASSAQGVPNYGYTF. The chain carries TRBV19 and TRBJ1-2; 7 bases match TRBD1. This CDR3 comprises 15 residues. CDR1 and CDR2 from the germline V gene are LNHDA and SQIVND (reference sequence). V shed 5 bases and J 0 bases; nucleotides not matched to a gene: 6.

This chain joins TRBV6-1 and TRBJ2-3; D not certain. This CDR3 spans 14 amino acids. Trimming left V 3 bases short and J 9 bases short, with 16 bases between. The germline CDR1 and CDR2 sequences are MNHNS and SASEGT. In DNA form, the CDR3 reads TGTGCCAGCAGTGATGAAGCGCCTCGTTTGACGCAGTATTTT. It yields the protein CASSDEAPRLTQYF.

The chain couples TRBV5-5 to TRBJ2-7; 8 bases map to TRBD1. The CDR3 is made up of 13 amino acids. V lost 3 bases to trimming and J lost 3 bases; unmatched junction nucleotides: 2. In germline, CDR1 is SGHKS, CDR2 YYEKEE (reference sequence). The DNA of the CDR3 is TGTGCCAGCAGCTCGACAGGGGACTACGAGCAGTACTTC. Protein sequence: CASSSTGDYEQYF.

The V call is TRBV29-1, the J call TRBJ2-2; D is perhaps TRBD1 (6 bases). Germline V gene lookup returns CDR1 SQVTM and CDR2 ANQGSEA. V lost 5 bases to trimming and J lost 7 bases, with 11 bases between them. The CDR3 is made up of 12 amino acids. The CDR3 here is CSVYRAGGELFF. The CDR3 nucleotides read TGCAGCGTTTACAGGGCTGGCGGGGAGCTGTTTTTT.

V and J are TRBV5-6 and TRBJ2-7, with D possibly TRBD1 on 6 matching bases. Trimming removed 4 bases at V and 2 bases at J, with 10 bases between. The CDR3 loop spans 13 amino acids. The germline V gene encodes CDR1 SGHDT and CDR2 YYEEEE. CDR3: CASSGGRAYEQYF. In DNA form, the CDR3 reads TGTGCCAGCAGCGGGGGCAGGGCCTACGAGCAGTACTTC.

The V call is TRBV28, the J call TRBJ1-4, with TRBD1 matching over 8 bases. This CDR3 contains 16 residues. Trimming cost V 4 bases and J 10 bases; bases outside gene matches: 14. The germline gives CDR1 MDHEN, CDR2 SYDVKM. The CDR3 reads CASSSLRTGQSVKLFF. DNA of the CDR3: TGTGCCAGCAGTTCCCTGAGGACAGGGCAGTCGGTAAAACTGTTTTTT.

This sequence joins TRBV30 and TRBJ1-1; 8 positions agree with TRBD1. CDR3 length equals 17 residues. Germline loops: CDR1 GTSNPN, CDR2 SVGIG (reference sequence). V lost 0 bases and J lost 0; bases outside the gene matches: 9. The DNA for the CDR3 is TGTGCCTGGAGTGTACTACTACCGGGACAGGTGAACACTGAAGCTTTCTTT. The encoded protein is CAWSVLLPGQVNTEAFF.

This clone was counted once. This specimen includes other DNA sequences encoding the same CDR3. V usage is TRBV6-5 and J usage is TRBJ2-7; 7 nucleotides align to TRBD1. The CDR3 length is 13 residues. Losses at the gene ends were 6 bases for V and 4 bases for J; bases not matched to a gene: 6. CDR1 MNHEY and CDR2 SVGAGI come from the germline V gene. CDR3 coding DNA: TGTGCCAGCAGCAGGGACAGACCTTACGAGCAGTACTTC. The encoded protein is CASSRDRPYEQYF.

V is TRBV19 and J is TRBJ1-1, with 8 nucleotides matching TRBD1. V was pared by 2 bases and J by 1 base, with 12 bases of the junction left unmatched. From germline, CDR1 is LNHDA and CDR2 SQIVND (reference sequence). The CDR3 has 18 amino acids. CDR3 protein: CASSINGQGAARNTEAFF. The CDR3 DNA reads TGTGCCAGTAGTATAAACGGACAGGGCGCCGCTCGGAACACTGAAGCTTTCTTT.

CDR3 protein: CASSLTGDELGYGYTF. The CDR3 DNA reads TGCGCCAGCAGCCTGACAGGGGACGAGTTGGGGTATGGCTACACCTTC. The chain carries TRBV4-1 and TRBJ1-2; 8 bases map to TRBD1. Germline CDR1 and CDR2: MGHRA and YSYEKL. The CDR3 extends over 16 amino acids. After removal of 4 bases from V and 5 bases from J, the junction contained 12 bases not matched to a gene.

The chain links TRBV10-3 to TRBJ1-5; possibly TRBD1 for D (5 bases). The CDR3 length is 14 residues. The germline V gene encodes CDR1 ENHRY and CDR2 SYGVKD. Trimming removed 2 bases from V and 4 bases from J, with 9 bases in between. CDR3 sequence (DNA): TGTGCCATCAGTGAGGGACAAAATAATCAGCCCCAGCATTTT. Protein sequence: CAISEGQNNQPQHF.

The chain employs TRBV7-2 and TRBJ2-3; 8 bases match TRBD2. The germline gives CDR1 SGHTA, CDR2 FQGNSA. The CDR3 is made up of 15 amino acids. The ends lost 1 base at V and 4 bases at J; junction bases unmatched: 4. The CDR3 loop reads CASSLDGGAPDTQYF. The CDR3 bases are TGTGCCAGCAGCTTAGACGGGGGGGCCCCAGATACGCAGTATTTT.

This clone was picked up many times. The chain has TRBV11-2 and TRBJ1-5; D is unclear. V lost 1 base to trimming and J lost 4 bases, with 14 bases between them. This CDR3 spans 16 amino acids. Germline CDR1 is SGHAT and CDR2 is FQNNGV. CDR3 residues: CASSLGPSSRNQPQHF. In nucleotides, the CDR3 is TGTGCCAGCAGCTTAGGTCCGTCGAGCAGGAATCAGCCCCAGCATTTT.

The chain uses TRBV6-5 and TRBJ2-3; possible D gene TRBD2, 6 bases. Germline V gene sequence: CDR1 MNHEY, CDR2 SVGAGI. Trimming took 5 bases from V and 4 from J, leaving 7 bases between them. The CDR3 covers 12 residues. The CDR3 is CASSRGADTQYF. The CDR3 region has the DNA TGTGCCAGCAGTCGCGGGGCAGATACGCAGTATTTT.

The rearrangement links TRBV7-8 to TRBJ2-7, with TRBD2 identical over 7 bases. Germline CDR1 SGHVS, CDR2 FQNEAQ. Trimming removed 5 bases from V and 2 bases from J; junction bases left unmatched: 6. This CDR3 contains 14 residues. In nucleotides, the CDR3 is TGTGCCAGCAGCGGGGGGGGGAGTGCCTACGAGCAGTACTTC. Protein: CASSGGGSAYEQYF.